This passage covers 17 T cell receptor beta chains from one sample sequenced in a study of OX40 agonist ivuxolimab in advanced cancers. The library was prepared using the immunoSEQ multiplex PCR assay. TCRdb retrieved this table from immuneACCESS and kept in-frame rearrangements only. Not all clones are present; in checked studies, unresolved V genes account for under half, and no reason is known for the remainder. The sample table shows about 95,000 clones, and about 91% are seen once. Roughly 2.6% of the sample is held by the ten biggest clonotypes. This sample comprised CD4+ or CD8+ T cells sorted from blood, obtained in a trial of the OX40 agonist ivuxolimab. Receptor source: an adult with an advanced solid tumor such as melanoma, head and neck, liver or kidney cancer.

The chain combines TRBV4-1 with TRBJ1-5; a weak D match, TRBD1 (5 bases). CDR1 MGHRA and CDR2 YSYEKL come from the germline V gene. The CDR3 extends over 15 amino acids. With 4 bases removed from V and 0 bases from J, the gap between germline ends came to 10 bases. The CDR3 loop is CASSPGLLSNQPQHF. CDR3 sequence (DNA): TGCGCCAGCAGCCCGGGACTTCTTAGCAATCAGCCCCAGCATTTT.

The chain uses TRBV19 and TRBJ2-2; TRBD2 matches 9 bases. This CDR3 contains 17 residues. Unmatched junction bases numbered 10, after V lost 7 bases and J lost 1 base. The germline gives CDR1 LNHDA, CDR2 SQIVND (reference sequence). CDR3 nucleotides: TGTGCCAGTACCCTAGGTCCAGCGGGAGGGAACACCGGGGAGCTGTTTTTT. It specifies CASTLGPAGGNTGELFF.

The chain employs TRBV28 and TRBJ2-7, with 7 bases lining up with TRBD2. This CDR3 contains 17 residues. CDR1 is MDHEN and CDR2 is SYDVKM in the germline V gene. V shed 2 bases, J shed 0 bases, and the junction held 10 bases outside the gene matches. The CDR3: CASSLITWRESSYEQYF. DNA of the CDR3: TGTGCCAGCAGTTTAATAACATGGCGGGAGAGCTCCTACGAGCAGTACTTC.

The CDR3 DNA reads TGTGCCACCAGCCCCCCCACCGGGAGCACAGATACGCAGTATTTT. It codes for CATSPPTGSTDTQYF. This chain links TRBV15 with TRBJ2-3; the D is unclear. This CDR3 is built from 15 residues. V lost 5 bases and J lost 0, with 12 bases in between. Germline V CDR1 and CDR2: LNHNV, YYDKDF (reference sequence).

This clone was seen only once. CDR3: CASSLGRPLAEQYF. The DNA for the CDR3 is TGTGCCAGCAGTTTGGGCAGGCCATTAGCCGAGCAGTACTTC. The chain is built from TRBV27 and TRBJ2-7; D remains ambiguous. CDR3 length: 14 residues. V shed 3 bases and J shed 6 bases, with 15 bases lying between them. Germline V CDR1 and CDR2: MNHEY, SMNVEV (reference sequence).

The chain has TRBV28 and TRBJ2-7; 12 nucleotides agree with TRBD2. Germline-derived CDR1 and CDR2 are MDHEN and SYDVKM. V lost 3 bases to trimming and J lost 10 bases; unmatched junction nucleotides: 7. This CDR3 region has 14 residues. The DNA of the CDR3 is TGTGCCAGCAGTTTCTCTCTAGGACTAGCGGGACAGTACTTC. As protein: CASSFSLGLAGQYF.

The rearrangement links TRBV5-1 to TRBJ2-7, with 13 bases lining up with TRBD2. CDR3 length: 14 amino acids. V dropped 4 bases and J dropped 6; count of bases not matched to a gene: 4. CDR1 and CDR2 (germline): SGHRS, YFSETQ. CDR3: CASSETSGRVEQYF. In nucleotides, the CDR3 is TGCGCCAGCAGCGAAACTAGCGGGAGGGTCGAGCAGTACTTC.

V gene TRBV10-3 combines with J gene TRBJ2-7, with 10 bases fitting TRBD1. There are 15 residues in the CDR3. The J segment lost 2 bases and the V segment lost 0 bases, leaving 1 base of the junction unmatched. Germline assignment: CDR1 ENHRY and CDR2 SYGVKD. The CDR3 loop reads CAISESGQGAYEQYF. In DNA form, the CDR3 reads TGTGCCATCAGTGAGTCCGGACAGGGGGCCTACGAGCAGTACTTC.

CDR3 coding DNA: TGTGCCATCAGTCCTAGTGCGGGGACTAGCGGGAGCAATGAGCAGTTCTTC. It is translated as CAISPSAGTSGSNEQFF. The chain couples TRBV10-3 to TRBJ2-1, with 14 positions matching TRBD2. V shed 5 bases and J 6 bases; nucleotides not matched to a gene: 9. The CDR3 runs to 17 residues. Germline CDR1 reads ENHRY; CDR2 reads SYGVKD.

V and J are TRBV6-1 and TRBJ2-5, with 10 bases identical to TRBD2. The CDR3 is made up of 13 amino acids. Trimming cost V 6 bases and J 4 bases; bases outside gene matches: 2. In germline, CDR1 is MNHNS, CDR2 SASEGT. The DNA for the CDR3 is TGTGCCAGCAGGGGACTAGCGTCAGAGACCCAGTACTTC. Translating gives CASRGLASETQYF.

The chain has TRBV2 and TRBJ1-5; D may be TRBD1 (5 bases). CDR1 and CDR2 from the germline V gene are SNHLY and FYNNEI. Deletions cut 3 bases from V and 2 bases from J, with 14 bases between. The CDR3 covers 16 residues. The CDR3 here is CASSESLQGGNQPQHF. CDR3 coding DNA: TGTGCCAGCAGTGAGAGTCTTCAGGGCGGCAATCAGCCCCAGCATTTT.

The rearrangement joins TRBV2 to TRBJ2-1, with 7 bases that match TRBD1. Germline V gene data show CDR1 as SNHLY and CDR2 as FYNNEI. CDR3 length: 16 residues. Trimming at V came to 3 bases and at J to 6 bases, leaving 11 bases not matched to a gene. CDR3 DNA: TGTGCCAGCAGTGATAGTGCGACAGGGAAGGGCAATGAGCAGTTCTTC. Its translation: CASSDSATGKGNEQFF.

The J gene is TRBJ2-7, the V gene TRBV7-9; D is unclear. This CDR3 comprises 12 residues. Per germline, CDR1 SEHNR and CDR2 FQNEAQ (reference sequence). Trimming shortened V by 11 bases and J by 0 bases, and 11 bases separated the two germline ends. The CDR3 bases are TGTGCCTGCCGGAACAGCTCCTACGAGCAGTACTTC. This translates into CACRNSSYEQYF.

V and J are TRBV6-5 and TRBJ2-3, with 11 bases fitting TRBD2. The ends lost 2 bases at V and 2 bases at J; junction bases unmatched: 3. Germline CDR1 reads MNHEY; CDR2 reads SVGAGI. CDR3 size: 16 residues. The DNA of the CDR3 is TGTGCCAGCAGTTACCAACTAGCGGGAGCCACAGATACGCAGTATTTT. Its translation: CASSYQLAGATDTQYF.

The chain links TRBV30 to TRBJ1-2; maybe TRBD1 (5 bases). The CDR3 sequence is 13 residues long. V gave up 4 bases and J gave up 4 bases, with 13 bases separating them. Germline V CDR1 and CDR2: GTSNPN, SVGIG (reference sequence). CDR3 DNA: TGTGCCTGGAAGAAGGGGACTCCCTATGGCTACACCTTC. Protein sequence: CAWKKGTPYGYTF.

This rearrangement joins TRBV7-9 to TRBJ1-2; no clear D gene. This CDR3 comprises 15 residues. Germline CDR1 reads SEHNR; CDR2 reads FQNEAQ (reference sequence). Trimming pared 5 bases from V and 4 bases from J, leaving 17 bases between. The CDR3 sequence is CASSPKTRIGYGYTF. The CDR3 DNA is TGTGCCAGCAGCCCCAAGACACGGATAGGCTATGGCTACACCTTC.

There are a few counts of this clone. This chain connects TRBV10-1 to TRBJ2-3; D remains ambiguous. The CDR3 totals 11 residues. V shed 6 bases and J shed 5 bases, with 6 bases lying between them. Germline CDR1 and CDR2: WNHNN and SYGVQD (reference sequence). CDR3 region: CASSFGDTQYF. CDR3 DNA sequence: TGCGCCAGCAGCTTCGGAGATACGCAGTATTTT.